The 6 T cell receptor beta chains given below trace back to one sample, sequenced in a study of blood T cells in healthy people across ages. A second PCR, run for roughly 7 to 12 cycles, used a sample-barcoded 5' primer plus a J-beta primer mix. TCRdb re-derived calls from the 5' RACE reads in MiXCR, one entry per CDR3 protein. The data contain over 750,000 distinct CDR3 sequences, around 25% of them singletons. These data were also filed under a second study, of T cells of mothers and their children.

Sequenced: blood. These receptor sequences come from a boy aged 5 to 17 in good health.

The J gene is TRBJ2-2, the V gene TRBV27; D is undetermined. V was cut by 5 bases and J by 1 base, with 11 bases left in between. This CDR3 has 15 amino acids. Per the germline V gene, CDR1 is MNHEY and CDR2 is SMNVEV (reference sequence). The CDR3 coding sequence is TGTGCCAGCAGTGCCCCATCCATGAACACCGGGGAGCTGTTTTTT. It is translated as CASSAPSMNTGELFF.

The chain links TRBV29-1 to TRBJ2-4; 7 nucleotides line up with TRBD1. V was clipped by 7 bases and J by 0 bases; unmatched bases: 6. Germline CDR1 is SQVTM and CDR2 is ANQGSEA. The CDR3 runs 14 residues. The CDR3 here is CSARDRIAKNIQYF. The DNA for the CDR3 is TGCAGCGCCCGGGACAGAATAGCCAAAAACATTCAGTACTTC.

A few counts support this clonotype. The chain uses TRBV6-2 or TRBV6-3 and TRBJ2-7; D remains unclear. This CDR3 spans 13 amino acids. CDR1 and CDR2 from the germline V gene are MNHEY and SVGEGT. Trimming cost V 2 bases and J 1 base, with 6 bases left between them. The CDR3 region has the DNA TGTGCCAGCAGTTACACTGAGTCCTACGAGCAGTACTTC. Translating gives CASSYTESYEQYF.

This clonotype was observed a handful of times. This chain joins TRBV6-6 and TRBJ1-1, with D hard to call. V lost 6 bases to trimming and J lost 5 bases, with 7 bases between them. Germline V CDR1 and CDR2: MNHNY, SVGAGI (reference sequence). CDR3 size: 11 residues. The CDR3 sequence: CASRGTTEAFF. The CDR3 region has the DNA TGTGCCAGCAGGGGTACTACTGAAGCTTTCTTT.

This chain uses TRBV6-1 with TRBJ2-5; perhaps TRBD1 as D (7 bases). Trimming pared 7 bases from V and 7 bases from J, leaving 10 bases between. This CDR3 has 11 amino acids. The germline gives CDR1 MNHNS, CDR2 SASEGT. CDR3 in DNA: TGTGCCAGCAACAGGGGAGGGACCCAGTACTTC. The encoded protein is CASNRGGTQYF.

This clonotype was counted a single time. This sequence joins TRBV15 and TRBJ2-5, with D possibly TRBD1 on 5 matching bases. CDR3 size: 14 residues. V was cut by 1 base and J by 5 bases, with 11 bases left in between. Looked up from germline, CDR1 is LNHNV and CDR2 is YYDKDF (reference sequence). The CDR3 spells CATSRVEGAETQYF. DNA of the CDR3: TGTGCCACCAGCAGAGTTGAAGGGGCGGAGACCCAGTACTTC.